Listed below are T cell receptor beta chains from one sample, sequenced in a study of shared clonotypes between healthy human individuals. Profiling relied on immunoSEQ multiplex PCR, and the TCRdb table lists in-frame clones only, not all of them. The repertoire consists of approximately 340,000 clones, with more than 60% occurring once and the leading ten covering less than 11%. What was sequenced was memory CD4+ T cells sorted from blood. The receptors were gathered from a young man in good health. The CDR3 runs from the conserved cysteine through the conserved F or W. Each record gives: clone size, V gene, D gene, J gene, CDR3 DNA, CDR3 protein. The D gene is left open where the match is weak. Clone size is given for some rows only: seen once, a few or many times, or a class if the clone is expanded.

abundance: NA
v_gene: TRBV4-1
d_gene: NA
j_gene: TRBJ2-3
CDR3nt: TGCGCCAGCAGCCGAACGGTGGATACGCAGTATTTT
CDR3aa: CASSRTVDTQYF

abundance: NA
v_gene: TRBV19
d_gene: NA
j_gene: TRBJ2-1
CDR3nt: TGTGCCACACGAACCGAGGGCCTAAGCGATGAGCAGTTCTTC
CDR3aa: CATRTEGLSDEQFF

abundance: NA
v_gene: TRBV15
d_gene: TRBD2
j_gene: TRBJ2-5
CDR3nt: TGTGCCACCAGCAGAGATCTAGCGGGACTGGTAGGAGAGACCCAGTACTTC
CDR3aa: CATSRDLAGLVGETQYF

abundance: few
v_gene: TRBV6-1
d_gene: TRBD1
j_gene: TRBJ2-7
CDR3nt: TGTGCCAGCAGTGTGAGACAGGGCTACGAGCAGTACTTC
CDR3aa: CASSVRQGYEQYF

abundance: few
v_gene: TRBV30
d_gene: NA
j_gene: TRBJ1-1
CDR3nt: TGTGCCCGTCGTCCAGTTTTGAACACTGAAGCTTTCTTT
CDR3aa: CARRPVLNTEAFF

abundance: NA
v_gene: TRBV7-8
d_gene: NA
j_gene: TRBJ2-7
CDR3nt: TGTGCCAGCAGCCCGCCAGGAGGCACCTACGAGCAGTACTTC
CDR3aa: CASSPPGGTYEQYF

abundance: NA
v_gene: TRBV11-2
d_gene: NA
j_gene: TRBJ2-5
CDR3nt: TGTGCCAGCAGCGTTAGGAGACACCGACAAGAGACCCAGTACTTC
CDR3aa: CASSVRRHRQETQYF

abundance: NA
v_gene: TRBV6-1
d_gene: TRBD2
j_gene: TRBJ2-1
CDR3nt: TGTGCCAGCCTACTGACTAGCGGGAGGGCCGGGCAGTTCTTC
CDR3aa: CASLLTSGRAGQFF

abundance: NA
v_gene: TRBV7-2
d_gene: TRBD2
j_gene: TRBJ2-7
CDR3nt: TGTGCCAGCAGCTTCGGGGGGTCCGCCTCCTACGAGCAGTACTTC
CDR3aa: CASSFGGSASYEQYF

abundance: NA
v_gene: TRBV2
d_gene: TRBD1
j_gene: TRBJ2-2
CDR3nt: TGTGCCAGCAGTGAACCTACAGGGGGCTCGAACACCGGGGAGCTGTTTTTT
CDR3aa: CASSEPTGGSNTGELFF

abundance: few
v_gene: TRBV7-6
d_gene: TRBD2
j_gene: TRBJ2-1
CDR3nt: TGTGCCAGCAGCTTAAGGCCTAGCGGGAGCAATGGTAATGAGCAGTTCTTC
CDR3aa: CASSLRPSGSNGNEQFF

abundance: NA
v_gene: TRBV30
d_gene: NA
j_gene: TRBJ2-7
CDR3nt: TGTGCCTGGACATCGACCTACGAGCAGTACTTC
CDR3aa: CAWTSTYEQYF

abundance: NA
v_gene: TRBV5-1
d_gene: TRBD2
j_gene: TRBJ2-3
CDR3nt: TGCGCCAGCAGCTTGGTACTAGCGGGAGGCACAGATACGCAGTATTTT
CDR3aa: CASSLVLAGGTDTQYF

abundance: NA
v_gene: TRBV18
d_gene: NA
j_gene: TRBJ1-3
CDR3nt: TGTGCCAGCTCACAACAGGGCTCTGGAAACACCATATATTTT
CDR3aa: CASSQQGSGNTIYF

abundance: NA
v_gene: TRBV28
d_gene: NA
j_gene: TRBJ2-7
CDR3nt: TGTGCCAGCAGCCCGATACGTCCCGAGCAGTACTTC
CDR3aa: CASSPIRPEQYF

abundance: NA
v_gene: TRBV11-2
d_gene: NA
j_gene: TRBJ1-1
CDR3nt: TGTGCCAGCAGCAACAGGGCTAGTGGCGCTGAAGCTTTCTTT
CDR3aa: CASSNRASGAEAFF

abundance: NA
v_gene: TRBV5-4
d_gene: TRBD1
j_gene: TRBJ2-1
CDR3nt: TGTGCCAGCAGCACGGGACAGGTCAATGAGCAGTTCTTC
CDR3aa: CASSTGQVNEQFF

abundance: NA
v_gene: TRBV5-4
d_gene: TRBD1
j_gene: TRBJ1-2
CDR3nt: TGTGCCAGCAGCTTGGGGAAGGGACAGGATGGCTACACCTTC
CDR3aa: CASSLGKGQDGYTF

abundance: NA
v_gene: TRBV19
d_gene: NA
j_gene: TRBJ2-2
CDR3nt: TGTGCCAGTAGGTGGGGGTCTGCCACCGGGGAGCTGTTTTTT
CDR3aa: CASRWGSATGELFF

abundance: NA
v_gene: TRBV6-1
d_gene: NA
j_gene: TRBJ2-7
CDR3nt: TGTGCCAGCAGGGAACAGATGGCGAACTACGAGCAGTACTTC
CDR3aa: CASREQMANYEQYF

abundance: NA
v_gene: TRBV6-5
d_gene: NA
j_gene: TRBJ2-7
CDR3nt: TGTGCCAGCAGTTACTCGGTGTTAACCGAGCAGTACTTC
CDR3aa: CASSYSVLTEQYF

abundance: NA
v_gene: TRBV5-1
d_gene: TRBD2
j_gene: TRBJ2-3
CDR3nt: TGCGCCAGCAGCTTGGCTAGGACTAGCGGATTAGATACGCAGTATTTT
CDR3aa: CASSLARTSGLDTQYF

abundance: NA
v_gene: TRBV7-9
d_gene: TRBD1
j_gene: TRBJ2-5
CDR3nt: TGTGCCAGCAGCTTAGACGCCGGGACAGGGGGCGATTTGTACTTC
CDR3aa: CASSLDAGTGGDLYF

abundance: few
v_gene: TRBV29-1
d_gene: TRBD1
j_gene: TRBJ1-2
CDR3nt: TGCAGCGCGACCGGGACAGTGATTTATGGCTACACCTTC
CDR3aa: CSATGTVIYGYTF

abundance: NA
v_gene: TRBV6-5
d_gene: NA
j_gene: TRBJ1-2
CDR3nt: TGTGCCAGCAGTCCTCAAGCTAACTATGGCTACACCTTC
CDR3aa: CASSPQANYGYTF

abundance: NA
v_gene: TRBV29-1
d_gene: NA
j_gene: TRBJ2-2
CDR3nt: TGCAGCGTGGCCCTCGGGGCCACCGGGGAGCTGTTTTTT
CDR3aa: CSVALGATGELFF

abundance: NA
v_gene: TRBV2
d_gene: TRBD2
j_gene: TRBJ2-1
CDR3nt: TGTGCCACCTACGACCCGGGACTACCCAACAATGAGCAGTTCTTC
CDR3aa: CATYDPGLPNNEQFF

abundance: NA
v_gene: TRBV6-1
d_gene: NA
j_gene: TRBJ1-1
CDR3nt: TGTGCCAGCACCACCCATTCGGGGTCGGAAGCTTTCTTT
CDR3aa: CASTTHSGSEAFF

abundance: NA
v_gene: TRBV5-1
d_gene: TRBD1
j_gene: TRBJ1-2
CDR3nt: TGCGCCAGCAGCTTACGAGGACAGGGCTACTATGGCTACACCTTC
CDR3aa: CASSLRGQGYYGYTF

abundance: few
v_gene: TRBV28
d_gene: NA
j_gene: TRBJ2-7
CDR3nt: TGTGCCAGCATGGTTCGACCCAGTGTCAGCTCCTACGAGCAGTACTTC
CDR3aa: CASMVRPSVSSYEQYF